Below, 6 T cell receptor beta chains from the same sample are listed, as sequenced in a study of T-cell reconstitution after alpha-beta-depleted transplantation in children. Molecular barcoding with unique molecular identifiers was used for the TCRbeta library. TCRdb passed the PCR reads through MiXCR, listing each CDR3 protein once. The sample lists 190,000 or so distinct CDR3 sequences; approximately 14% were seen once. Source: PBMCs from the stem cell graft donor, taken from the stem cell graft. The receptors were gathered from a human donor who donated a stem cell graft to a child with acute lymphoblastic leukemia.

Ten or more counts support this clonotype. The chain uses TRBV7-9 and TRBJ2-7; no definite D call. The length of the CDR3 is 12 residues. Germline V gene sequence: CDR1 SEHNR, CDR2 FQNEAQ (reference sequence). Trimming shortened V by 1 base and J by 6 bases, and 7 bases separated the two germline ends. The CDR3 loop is CASSLEGGEQYF. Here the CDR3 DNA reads TGTGCCAGCAGCTTAGAGGGCGGCGAGCAGTACTTC.

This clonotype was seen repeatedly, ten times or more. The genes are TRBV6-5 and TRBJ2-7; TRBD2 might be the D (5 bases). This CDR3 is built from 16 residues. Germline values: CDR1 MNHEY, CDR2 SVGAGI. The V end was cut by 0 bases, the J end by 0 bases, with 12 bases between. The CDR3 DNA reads TGTGCCAGCAGTTACTCGAGGCGGGTGAACTCCTACGAGCAGTACTTC. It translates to CASSYSRRVNSYEQYF.

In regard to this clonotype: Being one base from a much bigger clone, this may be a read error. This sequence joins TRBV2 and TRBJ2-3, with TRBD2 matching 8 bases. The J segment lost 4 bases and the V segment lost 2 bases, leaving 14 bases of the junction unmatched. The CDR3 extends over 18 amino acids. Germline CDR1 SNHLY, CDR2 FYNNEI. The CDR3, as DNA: TGTGCCAGCAGTGAACGTAGCGGGATCCCTACTAGCCCAGATACGCAGTATTTT. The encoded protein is CASSERSGIPTSPDTQYF.

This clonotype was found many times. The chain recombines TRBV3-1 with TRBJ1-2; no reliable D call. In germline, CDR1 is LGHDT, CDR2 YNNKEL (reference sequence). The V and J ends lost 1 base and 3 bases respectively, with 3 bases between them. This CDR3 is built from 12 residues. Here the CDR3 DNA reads TGTGCCAGCAGCCAAGGGTACTATGGCTACACCTTC. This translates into CASSQGYYGYTF.

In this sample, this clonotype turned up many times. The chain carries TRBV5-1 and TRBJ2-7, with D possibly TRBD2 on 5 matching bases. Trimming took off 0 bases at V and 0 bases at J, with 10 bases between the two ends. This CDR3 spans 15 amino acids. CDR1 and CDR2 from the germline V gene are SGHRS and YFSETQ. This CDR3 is CASSLAAGPSYEQYF. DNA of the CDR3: TGCGCCAGCAGCTTGGCCGCGGGCCCCTCCTACGAGCAGTACTTC.

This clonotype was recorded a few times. The CDR3 spells CATSEWRGNTGELFF. CDR3 nucleotide sequence: TGTGCCACCAGTGAGTGGAGGGGGAACACCGGGGAGCTGTTTTTT. The rearrangement joins TRBV24-1 to TRBJ2-2, with D possibly being TRBD2 (6 bases). The CDR3 loop spans 15 amino acids. Trimming took off 4 bases at V and 1 base at J, with 9 bases between the two ends. The germline V gene has CDR1 KGHDR and CDR2 SFDVKD.